These T cell receptor beta chains were read from a single sample in a study of T-cell memory formation after mild COVID-19. TCRdb reprocessed the 5' RACE reads via MiXCR and lists one record per CDR3 protein. The sample has 550,000 to 600,000 distinct CDR3 sequences, roughly a fifth seen once. Material: PBMCs or a T cell subset sorted from them (not recorded which). Receptors originate from an adult woman who had mild COVID-19 (a few samples of this study predate the infection). Cell type and time point are not known. CDR3s include the opening cysteine and the closing phenylalanine or tryptophan. A D gene is named only where the DNA matches it firmly. Rows give clone size only sometimes, using once, few, many, or a class for an expanded clone.

.,TRBV5-1,TRBJ1-2,TRBD1,TGCGCCAGCAGCTTGGAGGGGACAGGCGGACTCTATGGCTACACCTTC,CASSLEGTGGLYGYTF
many,TRBV12-3/TRBV12-4,TRBJ2-3,TRBD1,TGTGCCAGCAGTTCGGACCCCAGGGGGCTTACAGATACGCAGTATTTT,CASSSDPRGLTDTQYF
many,TRBV7-3,TRBJ2-1,TRBD1,TGTGCCAGCAGCTCGATTCCCGGGACAGGTTACAATGAGCAGTTCTTC,CASSSIPGTGYNEQFF
few,TRBV16,TRBJ2-3,TRBD2,TGTGCCAGCAGCCAATACTTGAGGGAGGGCCCGAAACGCACAGATACGCAGTATTTT,CASSQYLREGPKRTDTQYF
many,TRBV6-2/TRBV6-3,TRBJ1-1,TRBD1,TGTGCCAGCAGTGGCCGACAGGGGACGACTGAAGCTTTCTTT,CASSGRQGTTEAFF
few,TRBV9,TRBJ2-5,TRBD2,TGTGCCAGCAGCCCACGGGACAGCGGGAGGGAGACCCAGTACTTC,CASSPRDSGRETQYF
.,TRBV20-1,TRBJ2-7,.,TGCAGTGCTAGAGATTTGGAGGGGAGAACTCACGAGCAGTACTTC,CSARDLEGRTHEQYF
.,TRBV27,TRBJ2-5,TRBD2,TGTGCCAGCAGCACCCTCGGCGGGAGGGCCAGGGAGACCCAGTACTTC,CASSTLGGRARETQYF
.,TRBV29-1,TRBJ1-1,TRBD1,TGCAGCGTTGTACTTCTACAGGGGGCCACTGAAGCTTTCTTT,CSVVLLQGATEAFF
few,TRBV5-1,TRBJ2-7,TRBD2,TGCGCCAGCAGCCCGACCCCGGGACTAGGATACGAGCAGTACTTC,CASSPTPGLGYEQYF
.,TRBV25-1,TRBJ1-1,.,TGTGCCAGCAGTGAATCCCAGAGGGGCACTGAAGCTTTCTTT,CASSESQRGTEAFF
.,TRBV19,TRBJ2-6,.,TGTGCCAGTATGAATCCGTTTAGCTCTGGGGCCAACGTCCTGACTTTC,CASMNPFSSGANVLTF
.,TRBV28,TRBJ2-7,.,TGTGCCAGCAGTTTACCAGGGTTAGGTCGCTACGAGCAGTACTTC,CASSLPGLGRYEQYF
.,TRBV12-3/TRBV12-4,TRBJ2-5,.,TGTGCCAGCAGGCTCGGACGGAACCAAGAGACCCAGTACTTC,CASRLGRNQETQYF
.,TRBV7-9,TRBJ1-2,.,TGTGCCAGCAGGGATTGGCCTCACTATGGCTACACCTTC,CASRDWPHYGYTF
.,TRBV29-1,TRBJ1-2,TRBD1,TGCAGCGTTGCAGGGGGCCATGGCTACACCTTC,CSVAGGHGYTF